The 15 T cell receptor beta chains below all came from one sample that was sequenced in a study of blood T cell repertoires in COVID-19 (TCRdb year 2020). Receptor libraries were prepared by the immunoSEQ multiplex PCR assay. Sourced from immuneACCESS, this table was stored by TCRdb with only in-frame sequences that have V and J called. A share of the clones is absent; for the studies checked, an unresolved V gene accounts for under half, and the remainder has no known explanation. Counted in this sample were 140,000 to 150,000 clones; about 85% of them appeared once. Around 2.5% of the sample is held by the ten biggest clonotypes. Sequenced: peripheral blood. Source of these receptors: a human donor with acute or convalescent COVID-19. The donor label of this sample is uncertain.

The chain recombines TRBV12-3 or TRBV12-4 with TRBJ2-7, with D perhaps matching TRBD2 (6 bases). V lost 3 bases and J 5 bases, leaving 11 bases between the germline ends. This CDR3 is built from 13 residues. In nucleotides, the CDR3 is TGTGCCAGCAGTTTTGGGGGGTACGACGAGCAGTACTTC. This translates into CASSFGGYDEQYF.

The V call is TRBV28, the J call TRBJ2-7; the D is unclear. CDR1 and CDR2 from the germline V gene are MDHEN and SYDVKM. The V end lost 6 bases, the J end lost 3 bases, and 6 bases lay between the germline ends. The CDR3 contains 11 residues. The CDR3 DNA follows: TGTGCCAGCAGCAGGAACTACGAGCAGTACTTC. Translated, it gives CASSRNYEQYF.

A few counts support this clone. This rearrangement joins TRBV30 to TRBJ2-1; 10 nucleotides line up with TRBD2. This CDR3 has 15 amino acids. Germline trimming cut 4 bases from V and 13 bases from J; bases unmatched to any gene: 16. Germline CDR1 GTSNPN, CDR2 SVGIG (reference sequence). CDR3 coding DNA: TGTGCCTGGACTCAGGGGGGGACTAGCGTTGATGTTCAGTTCTTC. Translating it yields CAWTQGGTSVDVQFF.

This chain uses TRBV14 with TRBJ1-1; D is perhaps TRBD1 (5 bases). Germline V lookup: CDR1 SGHDN, CDR2 FVKESK. Trimming left V 4 bases short and J 6 bases short, with 12 bases between. The CDR3 sequence is 13 residues long. The CDR3 protein is CASSPSGGPEAFF. DNA of the CDR3: TGTGCCAGCAGCCCATCCGGGGGTCCTGAAGCTTTCTTT. Based on the CDR3 plus reference TRBV14 and TRBJ1-1, the full variable domain is EAGVTQFPSHSVIEKGQTVTLRCDPISGHDNLYWYRRVMGKEIKFLLHFVKESKQDESGMPNNRFLAERTGGTYSTLKVQPAELEDSGVYFCASSPSGGPEAFFGQGTRLTVV.

This clone has just one count. The chain uses TRBV5-1 and TRBJ2-3; TRBD2 matches at 14 bases. Per the germline V gene, CDR1 is SGHRS and CDR2 is YFSETQ. Trimming cost V 3 bases and J 4 bases; bases outside gene matches: 4. The CDR3 has 16 amino acids. CDR3: CASSSGTSGSADTQYF. The CDR3 nucleotides read TGCGCCAGCAGCTCCGGGACTAGCGGGAGTGCAGATACGCAGTATTTT.

The chain carries TRBV3-1 (or the pseudogene TRBV3-2) and TRBJ2-3; TRBD2 aligns across 9 bases. CDR3 length equals 14 residues. V gave up 9 bases and J gave up 1 base; unmatched junction bases: 5. Germline CDR1 and CDR2: LGHDT and YNNKEL (reference sequence). CDR3 in amino acids: CARLAGSGTDTQYF. For the CDR3, the DNA is TGTGCCAGGCTAGCGGGATCTGGCACAGATACGCAGTATTTT.

This clone was observed once. The chain links TRBV29-1 to TRBJ2-3, with D perhaps TRBD2 (6 bases). The V and J ends lost 8 bases and 4 bases respectively, with 16 bases between them. The CDR3 sequence is 13 residues long. Germline CDR1 reads SQVTM; CDR2 reads ANQGSEA. The CDR3 nucleotides read TGCAGCACCAAACCCCGACTAGCAGATACGCAGTATTTT. It encodes CSTKPRLADTQYF.

The rearrangement uses TRBV6-5 and TRBJ1-3, with 10 bases that match TRBD1. CDR1 is MNHEY and CDR2 is SVGAGI in the germline V gene. The V gene end was trimmed by 5 bases and the J gene end by 8 bases; junction bases not matched to a gene: 9. The CDR3 contains 15 residues. The CDR3 region is CASSRRDRGTYTIYF. CDR3 DNA sequence: TGTGCCAGCAGTCGCCGGGACAGGGGAACATACACCATATATTTT.

The J gene is TRBJ2-3, the V gene TRBV29-1; possibly TRBD2 for D (5 bases). CDR3 length equals 12 residues. Germline assignment: CDR1 SQVTM and CDR2 ANQGSEA. Trimming removed 3 bases from V and 6 bases from J, with 10 bases in between. The CDR3 loop reads CSVEGDLDTQYF. The DNA for the CDR3 is TGCAGCGTTGAGGGAGATCTGGATACGCAGTATTTT.

The rearrangement uses TRBV11-2 and TRBJ2-3; 12 bases agree with TRBD1. The V segment lost 5 bases and the J segment 6 bases; nucleotides outside the gene matches: 9. This CDR3 comprises 16 residues. CDR1 and CDR2 (germline): SGHAT, FQNNGV. The chain's CDR3 is CASSTGDRGRTDTQYF. The CDR3 DNA reads TGTGCCAGCAGCACAGGGGACAGGGGGCGAACGGATACGCAGTATTTT.

This clone was recorded once. CDR3 residues: CASSATGIYEQYF. The CDR3, as DNA: TGTGCCAGCAGCGCCACAGGGATCTACGAGCAGTACTTC. The V and J genes are TRBV6-5 and TRBJ2-7; D is perhaps TRBD1 (6 bases). Between the trimmed V and J ends, which lost 6 bases and 3 bases, there was a span of 12 bases. CDR3 size: 13 residues. From germline, CDR1 is MNHEY and CDR2 SVGAGI.

This chain links TRBV2 with TRBJ2-7; 7 bases fit TRBD1. CDR3 size: 13 residues. After removal of 4 bases from V and 3 bases from J, the junction contained 3 bases not matched to a gene. Germline V lookup: CDR1 SNHLY, CDR2 FYNNEI. Here the CDR3 reads CASSGQGVYEQYV. The DNA of the CDR3 is TGTGCCAGCAGTGGCCAGGGGGTCTACGAGCAGTACGTC.

The chain combines TRBV19 with TRBJ2-3; a possible D gene is TRBD2 (5 bases). Germline CDR1 and CDR2: LNHDA and SQIVND (reference sequence). V was clipped by 2 bases and J by 2 bases, with 14 bases between them. The CDR3 extends over 16 amino acids. CDR3 DNA sequence: TGTGCCAGTAGTATAAACACAGACCGGGACACAGATACGCAGTATTTT. Translated: CASSINTDRDTDTQYF.

The V call is TRBV5-4, the J call TRBJ2-7, with D uncertain. CDR3 length: 14 amino acids. The V gene lost 0 bases and the J gene lost 3 bases, with 10 bases spanning the gap. The V gene's germline CDR1 is SGHNT and CDR2 YYREEE (reference sequence). CDR3 DNA sequence: TGTGCCAGCAGCTTGGCCTTGGCGGACTACGAGCAGTACTTC. It is translated as CASSLALADYEQYF.

This rearrangement joins TRBV2 to TRBJ1-1, with D unresolved. Germline CDR1 reads SNHLY; CDR2 reads FYNNEI. Trimming stripped 8 bases from V and 0 bases from J, with 10 bases between. The CDR3 extends over 13 amino acids. In nucleotides, the CDR3 is TGTGCCAGCTATCTTCACATGAACACTGAAGCTTTCTTT. As protein: CASYLHMNTEAFF.